Presented here are 24 T cell receptor beta chains from one specimen sequenced in a study of blood T cell repertoires in COVID-19 (dated by TCRdb to 2020 to 2021). Libraries were made using the immunoSEQ multiplex PCR assay. TCRdb took over this immuneACCESS table, retaining in-frame rearrangements with V and J assigned. Such tables are incomplete; in checked studies, under half of the missing clones stem from an unresolved V gene, and the remainder is unexplained. The sample profile shows roughly 150,000 clones; roughly 80% of them were found once. The ten largest clones capture approximately 7.6% of the sample. The specimen sequenced was peripheral blood. The receptor source for this set is a woman at least 80 years old with COVID-19, enrolled during active disease.

This rearrangement joins TRBV6-5 to TRBJ2-3, with D possibly being TRBD2 (7 bases). CDR3 length: 16 amino acids. Germline values: CDR1 MNHEY, CDR2 SVGAGI. V lost 2 bases, J lost 5 bases, and 17 bases lay in between. DNA of the CDR3: TGTGCCAGCAGTTACGTCGCCGGGGGGCCCGGAGATACGCAGTATTTT. Translation: CASSYVAGGPGDTQYF.

The table lists this clone with a count of one. This chain connects TRBV21-1 to TRBJ2-7; TRBD2, the table's D call, lacks a check against the DNA. TRBV21-1 represents a pseudogene. The CDR3 sequence is 11 residues long. CDR3 DNA: TGTGCCAGCAGCGGCGGCCGGATTAGGTACTTC. This translates into CASSGGRIRYF.

V is TRBV5-1 and J is TRBJ1-4; D not resolved. The CDR3 has 15 residues. The germline V gene encodes CDR1 SGHRS and CDR2 YFSETQ. V was trimmed by 0 bases and J by 5 bases, leaving 11 bases between them. The CDR3 coding sequence is TGCGCCAGCAGCTTGGGGGTAGGGAGAAATGAAAAACTGTTTTTT. Translated: CASSLGVGRNEKLFF.

The table lists this clone with a count of one. The chain has TRBV14 and TRBJ2-2, with D hard to call. Germline values: CDR1 SGHDN, CDR2 FVKESK. The CDR3 contains 14 residues. Trimming shortened V by 1 base and J by 7 bases, and 10 bases separated the two germline ends. The CDR3 protein is CASSQASGYGELFF. The CDR3 DNA is TGTGCCAGCAGCCAAGCTTCGGGTTACGGGGAGCTGTTTTTT.

This chain uses TRBV5-6 with TRBJ2-5; D perhaps matches TRBD2 (7 bases). Germline assignment: CDR1 SGHDT and CDR2 YYEEEE. CDR3 length equals 16 residues. V was shortened by 5 bases and J by 5 bases, with 22 bases between the two germline ends. The CDR3 protein is CASSSPGGQAEETQYF. As DNA, the CDR3 is TGTGCCAGCAGTTCCCCGGGGGGCCAGGCAGAGGAGACCCAGTACTTC.

The CDR3 DNA reads as TGCGCCAGCAGCCAAGCCGGGGGTATGACAGATACGCAGTATTTT. Protein product: CASSQAGGMTDTQYF. The chain is built from TRBV4-1 and TRBJ2-3, with D tentatively TRBD2 (6 bases). The V and J ends lost 1 base and 3 bases respectively, with 11 bases between them. The CDR3 spans 15 residues. Germline assignment: CDR1 MGHRA and CDR2 YSYEKL.

The rearrangement uses TRBV21-1 and TRBJ2-7; the D call of TRBD2 is as the table states it, not checked on the DNA. TRBV21-1 is shown as a pseudogene. The CDR3 totals 15 residues. The CDR3 region is CASSITPSLGYEQYF. The DNA of the CDR3 is TGTGCCAGCAGCATTACGCCTAGCTTGGGGTACGAGCAGTACTTC.

This clone was counted a single time. The chain uses TRBV15 and TRBJ2-3, with TRBD2 matching 8 bases. Germline lookup yields CDR1 LNHNV and CDR2 YYDKDF (reference sequence). There are 15 residues in the CDR3. Trimming removed 1 base from V and 4 bases from J; junction bases left unmatched: 4. The DNA of the CDR3 is TGTGCCACCAGCAGAGGAGCGGGAGCCGCAGATACGCAGTATTTT. It yields the protein CATSRGAGAADTQYF.

The rearrangement uses TRBV29-1 and TRBJ1-3, with TRBD1 identical over 7 bases. The CDR3 has 14 amino acids. Germline trimming cut 6 bases from V and 0 bases from J; bases unmatched to any gene: 5. Germline assignment: CDR1 SQVTM and CDR2 ANQGSEA. The CDR3 loop reads CSVSGGVSGNTIYF. CDR3 nucleotide sequence: TGCAGCGTCTCAGGGGGAGTCTCTGGAAACACCATATATTTT.

The J gene is TRBJ1-5, the V gene TRBV15; D ambiguous. The V end was cut by 0 bases, the J end by 5 bases, with 5 bases between. This CDR3 has 13 amino acids. CDR1 and CDR2 from the germline V gene are LNHNV and YYDKDF (reference sequence). DNA for the CDR3: TGTGCCACCAGCAGAGACGCAGATCAGCCCCAGCATTTT. It codes for CATSRDADQPQHF.

This sequence joins TRBV5-1 and TRBJ2-3, with TRBD1 matching 9 bases. The CDR3 contains 15 residues. CDR1 is SGHRS and CDR2 is YFSETQ in the germline V gene. Unmatched junction bases numbered 8, after V lost 4 bases and J lost 5 bases. CDR3 loop: CASSLGTGQIDTQYF. The CDR3 DNA is TGCGCCAGCAGCCTCGGGACAGGGCAAATAGATACGCAGTATTTT.

The chain is built from TRBV6-5 and TRBJ2-2; TRBD2 matches 8 bases. Germline CDR1 MNHEY, CDR2 SVGAGI. This CDR3 has 14 amino acids. V shed 7 bases, J shed 1 base, and the junction held 2 bases outside the gene matches. CDR3 sequence (DNA): TGTGCCAGCACGAGCGGGAGGAACACCGGGGAGCTGTTTTTT. Translated, it gives CASTSGRNTGELFF.

This chain uses TRBV5-1 with TRBJ1-1; no clear D. This CDR3 contains 16 residues. Germline V gene data show CDR1 as SGHRS and CDR2 as YFSETQ. V dropped 4 bases and J dropped 0 bases, with 16 bases sitting between them. The CDR3 DNA reads as TGCGCCAGCAGCCGACACGGACGGGGAATGAACACTGAAGCTTTCTTT. Amino acid sequence: CASSRHGRGMNTEAFF. Full variable domain (rest looked up from reference TRBV5-1 and TRBJ1-1): KAGVTQTPRYLIKTRGQQVTLSCSPISGHRSVSWYQQTPGQGLQFLFEYFSETQRNKGNFPGRFSGRQFSNSRSEMNVSTLELGDSALYLCASSRHGRGMNTEAFFGQGTRLTVV.

CDR3: CASGARELFF. Here the CDR3 DNA reads TGTGCCAGCGGGGCCAGGGAGCTGTTTTTT. This chain links TRBV7-9 with TRBJ2-2; possibly TRBD1 for D (5 bases). V dropped 8 bases and J dropped 9 bases, with 7 bases sitting between them. Germline values: CDR1 SEHNR, CDR2 FQNEAQ (reference sequence). This CDR3 is built from 10 residues.

Comment on this clone: The germline gene is not matched at one end of the junction; a read error may be the cause. The rearrangement joins TRBV7-7 to TRBJ2-2, with D perhaps matching TRBD2 (5 bases). Germline CDR1 reads SSHAT; CDR2 reads FNYEAQ (reference sequence). The CDR3 length is 15 residues. The CDR3 spells CASSFSGRGAGELFF. The CDR3 coding sequence is TGTGCTAGCAGCTTTAGTGGGAGAGGCGCCGGGGAGCTGTTTTTT.

The chain recombines TRBV18 with TRBJ1-1, with D tentatively TRBD1 (6 bases). The germline CDR1 and CDR2 sequences are KGHSH and LQKENI. This CDR3 region has 15 residues. V was trimmed by 4 bases and J by 1 base, leaving 13 bases between them. The CDR3 region is CASSHRDTRNTEAFF. The CDR3 nucleotides read TGTGCCAGCTCACATCGGGACACACGGAACACTGAAGCTTTCTTT.

V is TRBV9 and J is TRBJ2-7; 9 bases map to TRBD1. This CDR3 has 16 amino acids. The germline CDR1 and CDR2 sequences are SGDLS and YYNGEE. The ends lost 4 bases at V and 5 bases at J; junction bases unmatched: 13. The CDR3 spells CASSLPSGTGSDEQYF. CDR3 coding DNA: TGTGCCAGCAGCCTTCCATCCGGGACAGGGTCTGACGAGCAGTACTTC. Variable domain in full (rest from reference TRBV9 and TRBJ2-7): DSGVTQTPKHLITATGQRVTLRCSPRSGDLSVYWYQQSLDQGLQFLIQYYNGEERAKGNILERFSAQQFPDLHSELNLSSLELGDSALYFCASSLPSGTGSDEQYFGPGTRLTVT.

The chain combines TRBV10-3 with TRBJ2-4; weak D call: TRBD1 (6 bases). CDR1 is ENHRY and CDR2 is SYGVKD in the germline V gene. CDR3 length: 15 amino acids. Trimming removed 0 bases from V and 1 base from J, with 7 bases in between. This chain's CDR3 is CAISESRGAKNIQYF. The CDR3 bases are TGTGCCATCAGTGAGTCGAGGGGGGCCAAAAACATTCAGTACTTC.

The rearrangement uses TRBV4-1 and TRBJ1-5; TRBD1 is a possible D gene (5 bases). Trimming cost V 0 bases and J 5 bases, with 17 bases left between them. This CDR3 comprises 17 residues. The germline V gene encodes CDR1 MGHRA and CDR2 YSYEKL. The CDR3 spells CASSQERAGPIYQPQHF. Here the CDR3 DNA reads TGCGCCAGCAGCCAAGAGAGGGCGGGACCGATCTATCAGCCCCAGCATTTT.

The chain carries TRBV9 and TRBJ1-3; 7 bases align to TRBD1. Germline V gives CDR1 SGDLS, CDR2 YYNGEE. This CDR3 region has 16 residues. Trimming took 4 bases from V and 1 from J; bases not matched to a gene: 8. This CDR3 is CASSPRDSLSGNTIYF. The CDR3 DNA reads TGTGCCAGCAGCCCACGGGACAGTCTGTCTGGAAACACCATATATTTT.

The chain has TRBV5-1 and TRBJ2-7; tentatively, D is TRBD2 (7 bases). CDR1 is SGHRS and CDR2 is YFSETQ in the germline V gene. The CDR3 runs 14 residues. V shed 0 bases and J shed 5 bases, with 12 bases lying between them. CDR3 in DNA: TGCGCCAGCAGCTTGGCCGGGGGGCGGCACGAGCAGTACTTC. Protein product: CASSLAGGRHEQYF.

About this clone itself: One end of the junction is discordant with germline, which a read error may explain. This rearrangement joins TRBV7-9 to TRBJ2-1, with 12 bases lining up with TRBD2. CDR1 and CDR2 from the germline V gene are SEHNR and FQNEAQ (reference sequence). The CDR3 extends over 15 amino acids. CDR3 in amino acids: CASSLAGGYRDEQFF. The CDR3 region has the DNA TGTGCCAGCAGCCTAGCGGGAGGGTACCGGGATGAGCAGTTCTTC.

V and J are TRBV12-3 or TRBV12-4 and TRBJ1-1; no clear D. CDR3 length: 12 residues. The V and J ends lost 6 bases and 10 bases respectively, with 15 bases between them. CDR3 DNA sequence: TGTGCCAGCAGCCCCCTGCGCGAGGGAGCTTTCTTT. Its protein is CASSPLREGAFF.

The chain is built from TRBV11-1 and TRBJ2-5; possibly TRBD2 for D (6 bases). Per germline, CDR1 SGHAT and CDR2 FQDESV (reference sequence). This CDR3 is built from 14 residues. Between the trimmed V and J ends, which lost 3 bases and 2 bases, there was a span of 10 bases. CDR3 sequence reads: CASSFGGAQETQYF. DNA for the CDR3: TGTGCCAGCAGCTTCGGGGGAGCTCAAGAGACCCAGTACTTC.